The present T cell receptor beta chain was sequenced within a study of vaccination and CD4 T cells after COVID-19 (dated 2022 in TCRdb). General notes on the study: Convalescent patients had a positive SARS-CoV-2 result on nasal swab PCR, and of these patients, some 10 had mild disease and one had severe disease. In control cultures, a CEFX viral epitope pool was used as positive control, an HIV-1 Nef peptide pool was used as negative control, or no peptide was added. The convalescent cohort included six males and four females, with two Hispanic individuals, seven Caucasians, two Asians and one multiracial person. Post-COVID blood samples were collected from convalescent patients a median of around 100 days after diagnosis, with a range of roughly 30 to 161 days. In some eleven COVID-19 convalescent patients and a few infection-naive healthy vaccine recipients, researchers compared the spike-specific CD4+ TCR repertoire from before mRNA vaccination with the repertoire from after. Culture stimuli were overlapping spike peptide pools from SARS-CoV-2 and from the common cold coronaviruses HCoV-NL63, HCoV-OC43 and HCoV-229E. The time from the second vaccine dose to post-vaccine blood sampling had a median of approximately 72 days and ranged from roughly 12 to 250 days. Each participant got two doses of either the Pfizer-BioNTech BNT162b2 vaccine (n=8) or the Moderna mRNA-1273 vaccine (n=2). Broader findings and caveats from the paper: Only a relatively small number of convalescent patients were included in the study, and early timepoints following natural infection were not analyzed. In convalescent patients, a median approximately 83% of post-vaccine SARS-CoV-2-reactive clones were detected only after vaccination, and vaccine-specific priming was suggested by this finding. Nearly all vaccine-specific clones in convalescent patients (304 of 307) were mono-reactive for SARS-CoV-2 spike rather than cross-reactive with common cold coronaviruses. The median number of SARS-CoV-2-reactive clonotypes rose from roughly 20 after infection to approximately 41 after vaccination, but the change was not significant.

This specimen's treatment or condition label, per the study, means: approximately nine-day PBMC culture with coronavirus spike peptide pools or control peptides (ViraFEST assay). The ViraFEST assay was used in the study, in which antigen-specific T cells were expanded with peptide pools and expanded clonotypes were subsequently identified by TCR sequencing. Positive SARS-CoV-2 PCR tests in the convalescent patients dated from March to December 2020, before Alpha, Beta and Delta variants emerged in the United States. Each well held 1.5 million to 2.5 million PBMCs cultured with around 9 ug/ml peptide pools in IMDM containing around 5% human AB serum and roughly 9.3 IU/ml IL-2. Half of the culture medium was replaced with fresh IL-2-containing medium on days 3 and 7. After 10 days of culture, CD4+ T cells were isolated by negative selection using the EasySep CD4+ T cell isolation kit. PBMCs were separated from whole blood using Ficoll-Paque Plus gradient centrifugation and then either used fresh or cryopreserved at -140C. Each culture condition was generally run in triplicate wells.

As regards this clonotype: This clone's antigen is unknown. Per-base qualities were not stored, and no clone one base away is much larger.

The library was generated by PCR. DNA from cultured CD4+ T cells underwent TCR sequencing with the Oncomine TCR Beta short-read assay at the Johns Hopkins FTIC core. Genomic DNA was extracted from the cultured CD4+ T cells with the QIAamp micro DNA kit. Oncomine TCR Beta libraries made from cultured CD4+ T cells were pooled using unique dual indexes and sequenced on an Illumina iSeq 100. On the study's bioinformatics: Non-productive sequences were removed, and CDR3s not starting with C, not ending with F or W, or shorter than 7 amino acids were discarded. The MANAFEST web application identified antigen-specific clonotypes by comparing peptide-stimulated wells against reference wells and other culture wells. To be called positive, a clone needed an FDR below 0.05, an odds ratio above 5, and a productive frequency above 0.1% in at least two of three replicate wells. Cross-reactive clonotypes were defined as significantly expanded in both SARS-CoV-2 spike wells and at least one common cold coronavirus spike condition. Levenshtein distances (stringdist) and unrooted phylogenetic trees (ape) in R version 3.6.1 were used to assess CDR3 homology. The raw public data were reprocessed by TCRdb itself: fastp quality trimming at Q25, MiXCR clonotype calling, in-frame beta chains only. Every distinct CDR3 protein forms one entry, paired with its most common genes and DNA. TCRdb, not the original authors, processed these V and J calls. Counted in this sample were some 20,000 distinct CDR3 sequences; 44% of them appeared once. The leading ten clones occupy 26% of the sample.

From its cysteine to its phenylalanine, the CDR3 spans 14 amino acids. Of all the DNA, just the CDR3 is kept, 42 bases in frame from base 1. CDR1 and CDR2 are drawn from the germline V gene: SGHTA, FQGNSA. The junction shows trimming of 1 base on V and 5 bases on J, and the gene matches do not reach 2 bases of it. Sequenced material: CD4+ T cells from blood, cultured in vitro, taken before SARS-CoV-2 vaccination. This clonotype was obtained from a human donor who had recovered from COVID-19. Recombination linked TRBV7-2 to TRBJ2-3, with TRBD2 identical over 8 junction bases. The sequence in DNA is TGTGCCAGCAGCTTAGACGGGGGGGTAGATACGCAGTATTTT. Translated, it reads CASSLDGGVDTQYF.